This T cell receptor beta chain was recorded in a study of T cell repertoires in cytomegalovirus infection. Study information: Matching HLA type, along with CMV infection, was indicated by public TCR beta signatures.

TCRdb processed the reads anew with MiXCR; each CDR3 protein has one entry. The sample has about 230,000 distinct CDR3 sequences, roughly 23% seen once. Study-level points and caveats: Carriage of CMV together with the relevant HLA was identifiable through cumulative public TCR beta family frequency. Across the ex vivo response, the dominant clonotypes were HLA-C-restricted CMV-specific TCR beta clonotypes.

Many counts were recorded for this clonotype. Its antigen is unidentified. There are 14 residues in the CDR3. Germline CDR1 is MGHRA and CDR2 is YSYEKL. Losses at the gene ends were 4 bases for V and 12 bases for J; bases not matched to a gene: 9. V gene TRBV4-1 combines with J gene TRBJ1-5; TRBD1 agrees at 10 bases. The receptor was isolated from a human donor in good health (CMV status not recorded). Some clones in this sample may be carry-over from other donors' samples. Material for sequencing was CD8+ T cells from PBMCs. The CDR3 region is CASSLGQGGSRQHF. CDR3 sequence (DNA): TGCGCCAGCAGCCTTGGACAGGGGGGTTCGCGCCAGCATTTT.